This T cell receptor (beta chain) is drawn from a study of T cells in Graves' hyperthyroidism and ophthalmopathy (dated by TCRdb to between 2018 and 2021). About the full investigation: Peripheral blood was collected at initial diagnosis, before any treatment. To identify distinguishing TCR V-J signatures, a discovery cohort of 100 patients was used, comprising 43 with Graves' ophthalmopathy and some 60 with stable Graves' hyperthyroidism. Prospective prediction of ophthalmopathy was tested in an independent validation cohort of approximately 19 hyperthyroidism patients and around 16 patients who later progressed to ophthalmopathy. The roughly 91 discovery patients were randomly split 7:3 into training and test sets. In about 6 Graves' hyperthyroidism patients, the study also compared T-cell repertoires from thyroid tissue with T-cell repertoires from blood. After sampling, hyperthyroidism patients received methimazole starting at 30 mg daily, and ophthalmopathy patients received high-dose intravenous methylprednisolone. The paper reports TCR Vbeta CDR3 sequencing of 140 or so peripheral blood samples: around 41 ophthalmopathy, about 75 hyperthyroidism and roughly 17 progressor patients. Points the paper makes about the study in general: A 13 V-J signature model separated ophthalmopathy from stable hyperthyroidism, with 87.88% sensitivity and around 84% specificity in cross-validation and 80%/75% in testing. Sample size was not statistically predetermined, and blinding of investigators to group allocation was not performed. In validation, the model predicted progression to ophthalmopathy with 55% to 71% sensitivity and approximately 74% specificity, a median of around 6.6 months before onset. Most expanded thyroid clonotypes (frequency above 0.001) were also found in blood, which suggests that blood repertoires may mirror thyroid immune responses.

A remark on this clonotype: The antigen this receptor binds is unknown. Base qualities are not recorded, but no much larger clone differs from it by a single base.

V loses 10 bases at its end and J loses 0 bases; junction bases beyond the gene matches: 13. Taken from the germline V gene, the CDR1 and CDR2 loops are ENHRY and SYGVKD. The CDR3 sequence holds 17 residues, the cysteine and phenylalanine included. Here the CDR3 DNA is all that survives: 51 bases in frame from base 1. TCR beta CDR3 regions were amplified from RNA transcripts. A first-round RT-PCR of the TCR CDR3 used the HTBI primer set with the Qiagen OneStep RT-PCR kit. The libraries were constructed in a second round of multiplex PCR and then size-selected and purified. Paired-end sequencing of the libraries was performed with 100 bp reads on an Illumina HiSeq2000. The original pipeline was this. SOAPnuke was used to process the raw data, with reads discarded if the reads contained adapters or uncalled bases, had a mean Phred below 15, or lacked an exact constant-primer or identifier match. COPE v1.2.5 was used to merge high-quality paired reads, and clonotypes were defined as unique nucleotide sequences. MiTCR v1.1 was used to align clonotypes to the IMGT TRBV, TRBD and TRBJ reference segments. The analysis was restricted to V-J combinations with a frequency above 0.0001, which together covered over 99% of the repertoires. The TCS score was defined as the ratio of F50 (clonal expansion) to E x V (chaos), calculated using BLOSUM62-based TCRdist between CDR3 peptides within each V-J. Welch's t-statistics and random forest reduced fewer than 600 V-J features to about 12, which were used in a naive Bayes classifier (R e1071). Using fastp trimming at Q25 and MiXCR clonotype assembly, TCRdb reanalyzed the public sequencing data and kept in-frame beta chains. Each CDR3 protein appears once, grouped with its most common genes and DNA. TCRdb's processing, not the authors', yielded these V and J calls. This sample comprises 250,000 or so distinct CDR3 sequences, about 14% of them detected only once. Less than 15% of the sample lies in the top ten.

Hyperthyroidism patients were newly diagnosed, with disease duration under 2 months, and aged 18 to 65 years. Any patient with an uncontrolled infection, another autoimmune disease, pregnancy or lactation was excluded. Diagnoses were established on the basis of clinical symptoms, serum thyroxine and TRAb, thyroid ultrasound, and orbital computed tomography. Blood from progressor patients was collected at the time of first diagnosis with hyperthyroidism, before any ophthalmopathy symptoms had appeared. PBMCs were separated from under 11 ml of fresh peripheral blood using Ficoll-Paque density gradient centrifugation. Patients classed as progressors first received a Graves' hyperthyroidism diagnosis and then went on to develop ophthalmopathy during follow-up. Total RNA was extracted with Trizol reagent, and quality was checked on an Agilent 2100 Bioanalyzer.

This TCR came from a woman aged 40 to 50 with Graves' hyperthyroidism that later progressed to Graves' ophthalmopathy. The chain was built from TRBV10-3 and TRBJ2-2, with TRBD1 identical over 8 junction bases. The sample was blood. The DNA is TGTGCCACTACTGGACAGGGTTTACGCGCGAACACCGGGGAGCTGTTTTTT. This codes for CATTGQGLRANTGELFF.